One and the same sample provided the 16 T cell receptor beta chains below, sequenced in a study of control samples from healthy donors and cancer patients. Sequenced by immunoSEQ multiplex PCR; TCRdb stores in-frame clones only, minus some. Of 110,000 to 150,000 clones in the sample, about nine tenths were seen once. Sequencing was performed on blood. The origin of the receptors is a man aged 30-40 years in good health.

The V and J genes are TRBV19 and TRBJ2-7, with 11 bases lining up with TRBD2. V lost 4 bases and J lost 6; bases outside the gene matches: 11. Germline loops: CDR1 LNHDA, CDR2 SQIVND (reference sequence). The CDR3 consists of 16 residues. CDR3 bases: TGTGCCAGTAGTAGACTAGCGGGAACCCGGGTCGGCGAGCAGTACTTC. Amino acid sequence: CASSRLAGTRVGEQYF.

The chain uses TRBV7-8 and TRBJ1-1; TRBD1 matches 7 bases. In germline, CDR1 is SGHVS, CDR2 FQNEAQ. The trim removed 2 bases at V and 5 bases at J, leaving 8 bases unmatched. The CDR3 is made up of 15 amino acids. The CDR3: CASSLSLGGRTEAFF. The CDR3, as DNA: TGTGCCAGCAGCTTATCTTTAGGGGGCAGGACTGAAGCTTTCTTT.

This chain connects TRBV18 to TRBJ2-3, with TRBD2 matching 10 bases. In germline, CDR1 is KGHSH, CDR2 LQKENI. CDR3 length: 15 residues. With 3 bases clipped from V and 2 bases from J, the junction kept 2 bases outside the gene matches. CDR3: CASSPLAGATDTQYF. As DNA, the CDR3 is TGTGCCAGCTCACCCCTAGCGGGAGCCACAGATACGCAGTATTTT.

V is TRBV27 and J is TRBJ2-2; D not resolved. Trimming pared 6 bases from V and 6 bases from J, leaving 11 bases between. CDR1 is MNHEY and CDR2 is SMNVEV in the germline V gene (reference sequence). This CDR3 is built from 13 residues. The CDR3 bases are TGTGCCAGCAGGGGCCCCCTTGCCGGGGAGCTGTTTTTT. Protein product: CASRGPLAGELFF.

The chain joins TRBV19 to TRBJ1-5; D is perhaps TRBD1 (6 bases). CDR1 is LNHDA, CDR2 SQIVND, per germline (reference sequence). Trimming cost V 5 bases and J 6 bases, with 17 bases left between them. The CDR3 has 15 amino acids. The CDR3 region is CASSFLWGAGQPQHF. The CDR3 DNA reads as TGTGCCAGTAGTTTCCTGTGGGGGGCTGGTCAGCCCCAGCATTTT.

The chain couples TRBV12-3 or TRBV12-4 to TRBJ1-2; no reliable D call. This CDR3 has 13 amino acids. V was pared by 3 bases and J by 4 bases, with 9 bases between. CDR3 amino acids: CASSFRAGYGYTF. CDR3 coding DNA: TGTGCCAGCAGTTTCCGGGCAGGCTATGGCTACACCTTC.

The chain uses TRBV28 and TRBJ1-5; TRBD1 aligns across 7 bases. Germline-derived CDR1 and CDR2 are MDHEN and SYDVKM. The junction had 3 bases not matched to a gene; V was cut back by 3 bases and J by 1 base. The CDR3 is 15 amino acids. The DNA for the CDR3 is TGTGCCAGCAGTTTGGGGGGACAGAGCAATCAGCCCCAGCATTTT. This encodes CASSLGGQSNQPQHF.

The chain carries TRBV9 and TRBJ2-3; the match to TRBD2 covers 12 bases. CDR1 and CDR2 from the germline V gene are SGDLS and YYNGEE. The CDR3 runs to 18 residues. J was trimmed by 1 base and V by 0 bases; bases with no gene match: 6. CDR3 DNA: TGTGCCAGCAGCGTAGCTAGCGGGGGGGCCTTCGGCACAGATACGCAGTATTTT. Protein product: CASSVASGGAFGTDTQYF.

V gene TRBV24-1 combines with J gene TRBJ1-2; no clear D gene. The CDR3 extends over 14 amino acids. CDR1 and CDR2 (germline): KGHDR, SFDVKD. The ends were cut back, 9 bases at V and 4 bases at J, with 17 bases in the middle. CDR3 in amino acids: CATQPAVGGYGYTF. CDR3 nucleotides: TGTGCCACCCAACCCGCCGTAGGAGGCTATGGCTACACCTTC.

The V and J genes are TRBV4-3 and TRBJ2-4; D unclear. Germline V lookup: CDR1 LGHNA, CDR2 YSLEER. CDR3 length: 14 amino acids. The V end lost 0 bases, the J end lost 8 bases, and 11 bases lay between the germline ends. CDR3 sequence reads: CASSQDQPGHIQYF. In DNA, the CDR3 is TGCGCCAGCAGCCAAGATCAACCCGGCCACATTCAGTACTTC.

This rearrangement joins TRBV16 to TRBJ1-1, with D unclear. There are 17 residues in the CDR3. With 0 bases removed from V and 7 bases from J, the gap between germline ends came to 21 bases. Germline values: CDR1 KGHSY, CDR2 FQNENV. CDR3 in amino acids: CASSQSGREVGEGEAFF. For the CDR3, the DNA is TGTGCCAGCAGCCAATCTGGTAGGGAAGTGGGTGAAGGTGAAGCTTTCTTT.

The chain recombines TRBV6-4 with TRBJ1-4; 9 bases match TRBD1. The CDR3 is 15 residues long. Germline CDR1 reads MRHNA; CDR2 reads SNTAGT. The V gene end was trimmed by 6 bases and the J gene end by 7 bases; junction bases not matched to a gene: 9. CDR3 sequence: CASSETGTGSEKLFF. CDR3 DNA: TGTGCCAGCAGCGAAACCGGGACAGGGAGTGAAAAACTGTTTTTT.

CDR3 nucleotides: TGTGCCAGCAGTAGCTGGGCTAGCGCGAATGAGCAGTTCTTC. Its translation is CASSSWASANEQFF. The chain uses TRBV27 and TRBJ2-1; D might be TRBD2 (6 bases). The CDR3 consists of 14 residues. Germline V lookup: CDR1 MNHEY, CDR2 SMNVEV (reference sequence). With 5 bases removed from V and 7 bases from J, the gap between germline ends came to 15 bases.

J is TRBJ2-2 and V is TRBV18, with D possibly matching TRBD1 (5 bases). Trimming stripped 3 bases from V and 8 bases from J, with 7 bases between. CDR1 and CDR2 (germline): KGHSH, LQKENI. The CDR3 is 12 residues long. CDR3 protein: CASSPRTGELFF. CDR3 sequence (DNA): TGTGCCAGCTCACCCCGGACAGGGGAGCTGTTTTTT.

In its sample, this clone was seen a few times. In DNA, the CDR3 is TGTGCCAGCAGCCAAGAAATTGGGGGGAGCTCCTACGAGCAGTACTTC. Amino acid sequence: CASSQEIGGSSYEQYF. The chain combines TRBV4-2 with TRBJ2-7; D possibly corresponds to TRBD2 (6 bases). The CDR3 spans 16 residues. V was cut by 0 bases and J by 0 bases, with 12 bases left in between. In germline, CDR1 is LGHNA, CDR2 YNFKEQ.

This chain joins TRBV3-1 (or the pseudogene TRBV3-2) and TRBJ2-2, with 7 bases fitting TRBD2. Germline-derived CDR1 and CDR2 are LGHDT and YNNKEL (reference sequence). Trimming at V came to 2 bases and at J to 4 bases, leaving 13 bases not matched to a gene. The CDR3 loop spans 18 amino acids. The CDR3, as DNA: TGTGCCAGCAGCCAACCCCCGGGGCGGGGCGGGGGCACCGGGGAGCTGTTTTTT. The encoded protein is CASSQPPGRGGGTGELFF.